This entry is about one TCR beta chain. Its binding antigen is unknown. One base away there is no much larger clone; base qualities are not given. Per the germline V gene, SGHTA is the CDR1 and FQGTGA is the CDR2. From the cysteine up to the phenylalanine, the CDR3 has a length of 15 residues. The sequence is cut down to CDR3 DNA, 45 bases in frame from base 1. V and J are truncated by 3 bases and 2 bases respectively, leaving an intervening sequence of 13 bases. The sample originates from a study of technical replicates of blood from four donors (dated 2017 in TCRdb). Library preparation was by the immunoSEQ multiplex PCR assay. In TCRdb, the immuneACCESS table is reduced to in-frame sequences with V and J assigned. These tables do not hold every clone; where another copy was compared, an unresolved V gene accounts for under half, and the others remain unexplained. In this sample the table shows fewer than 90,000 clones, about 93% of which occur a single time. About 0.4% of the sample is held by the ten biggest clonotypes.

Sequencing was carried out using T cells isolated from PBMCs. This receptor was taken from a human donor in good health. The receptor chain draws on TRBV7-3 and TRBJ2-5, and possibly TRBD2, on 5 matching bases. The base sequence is TGTGCCAGCAGCTTTGATCTCGGGGTTCAAGAGACCCAGTACTTC. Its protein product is CASSFDLGVQETQYF.